One and the same sample provided the 9 T cell receptor beta chains below, sequenced in a study of cytomegalovirus exposure and HLA in healthy donors. Method: immunoSEQ multiplex PCR; TCRdb's copy keeps in-frame clones and lacks some. The data hold about 120,000 clones, with 89% observed a single time. Sequenced sample: PBMCs. These TCRs come from a woman younger than 35 in good health and CMV-seronegative.

The V and J genes are TRBV6-1 and TRBJ1-3; D gene uncertain. V dropped 2 bases and J dropped 1 base, with 9 bases sitting between them. The germline gives CDR1 MNHNS, CDR2 SASEGT. There are 15 residues in the CDR3. DNA for the CDR3: TGTGCCAGCAGTGAATCGAAACTGTCTGGAAACACCATATATTTT. This gives the protein CASSESKLSGNTIYF.

The CDR3 is CAWSRQGDRTEAFF. The CDR3, as DNA: TGTGCCTGGAGCCGCCAGGGGGATCGCACTGAAGCTTTCTTT. The gene calls are TRBV30 and TRBJ1-1; TRBD1 matches 7 bases. V lost 3 bases, J lost 4 bases, and 8 bases stayed unmatched. Per germline, CDR1 GTSNPN and CDR2 SVGIG (reference sequence). CDR3 length equals 14 residues.

The V gene is TRBV11-2, the J gene TRBJ2-7; 7 positions agree with TRBD2. Germline V lookup: CDR1 SGHAT, CDR2 FQNNGV. The length of the CDR3 is 17 residues. After removal of 0 bases from V and 3 bases from J, the junction contained 11 bases not matched to a gene. CDR3 DNA sequence: TGTGCCAGCAGCTTAGAGCCATGGGGACGGGGGGACTACGAGCAGTACTTC. It specifies CASSLEPWGRGDYEQYF.

The rearrangement uses TRBV2 and TRBJ1-1; possible D gene TRBD1, 6 bases. The germline gives CDR1 SNHLY, CDR2 FYNNEI. CDR3 length: 15 amino acids. V was cut by 1 base and J by 0 bases, with 9 bases left in between. CDR3 region: CASSEGEGVNTEAFF. As DNA, the CDR3 is TGTGCCAGCAGTGAAGGCGAGGGGGTGAACACTGAAGCTTTCTTT.

J is TRBJ2-5 and V is TRBV5-8; D not resolved. The CDR3 is 13 amino acids. Between the trimmed V and J ends, which lost 2 bases and 4 bases, there was a span of 9 bases. Germline values: CDR1 SGHTS, CDR2 YDEGEE. CDR3 in amino acids: CASSFSSTETQYF. The CDR3 coding sequence is TGTGCCAGCAGCTTCAGTAGCACAGAGACCCAGTACTTC.

The J gene is TRBJ2-1, the V gene TRBV28; tentative D call: TRBD2 (6 bases). The V gene's germline CDR1 is MDHEN and CDR2 SYDVKM. V was trimmed by 7 bases and J by 2 bases, leaving 12 bases between them. This CDR3 is built from 14 residues. The CDR3, as DNA: TGTGCCAGCAACGGGGCTAGCGCCTACAATGAGCAGTTCTTC. Protein product: CASNGASAYNEQFF.

On this clone: One end of the junction fails to match germline, which may point to a read error. This sequence joins TRBV25-1 and TRBJ1-4, with D possibly being TRBD1 (6 bases). The CDR3 totals 16 residues. Germline assignment: CDR1 MGHDK and CDR2 SYGVNS. CDR3 DNA sequence: TGTGCCAGCAGTGAAAATGGGGACACTCCTAATGAGAAACTGTTTTTT. It is translated as CASSENGDTPNEKLFF.

CDR3 sequence reads: CASSMRTGDEQYF. The DNA of the CDR3 is TGTGCCAGTAGTATGAGGACAGGGGACGAGCAGTACTTC. The chain is built from TRBV19 and TRBJ2-7; 9 bases are a match to TRBD1. Germline CDR1 LNHDA, CDR2 SQIVND (reference sequence). V lost 3 bases to trimming and J lost 5 bases; unmatched junction nucleotides: 2. CDR3 length: 13 residues.

Turning to this clone: The same CDR3 can be traced to other DNA sequences in this sample. The chain is built from TRBV27 and TRBJ2-6; D is uncertain. The CDR3 totals 14 residues. Per the germline V gene, CDR1 is MNHEY and CDR2 is SMNVEV (reference sequence). V was clipped by 6 bases and J by 4 bases, with 10 bases between them. The CDR3 DNA is TGTGCCAGCAGCCCAGGCGCCGGGGCCAACGTCCTGACTTTC. Its protein is CASSPGAGANVLTF.